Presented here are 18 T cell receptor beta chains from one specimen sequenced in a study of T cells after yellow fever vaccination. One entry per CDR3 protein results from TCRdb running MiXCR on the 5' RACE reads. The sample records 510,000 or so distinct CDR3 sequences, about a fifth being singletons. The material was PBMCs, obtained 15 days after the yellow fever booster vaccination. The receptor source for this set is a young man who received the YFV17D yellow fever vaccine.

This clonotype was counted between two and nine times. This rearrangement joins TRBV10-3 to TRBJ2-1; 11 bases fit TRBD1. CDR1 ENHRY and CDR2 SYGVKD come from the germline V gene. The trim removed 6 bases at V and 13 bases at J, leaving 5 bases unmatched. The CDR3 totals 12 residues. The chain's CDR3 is CAISEGTGGQFF. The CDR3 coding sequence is TGTGCCATCAGCGAAGGGACAGGGGGTCAGTTCTTC.

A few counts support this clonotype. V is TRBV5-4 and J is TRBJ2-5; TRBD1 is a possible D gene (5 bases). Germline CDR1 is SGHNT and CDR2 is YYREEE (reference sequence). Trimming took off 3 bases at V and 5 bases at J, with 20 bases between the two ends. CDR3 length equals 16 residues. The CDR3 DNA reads TGTGCCAGCAGCTCACCCCAACAGGTCCACCGCGAGACCCAGTACTTC. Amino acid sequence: CASSSPQQVHRETQYF.

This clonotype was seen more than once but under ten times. The CDR3 protein is CAISDPGGRTYEQYF. CDR3 sequence (DNA): TGTGCCATCAGTGATCCGGGGGGTCGAACCTACGAGCAGTACTTC. The rearrangement links TRBV10-3 to TRBJ2-7, with TRBD2 identical over 7 bases. Germline V gives CDR1 ENHRY, CDR2 SYGVKD. J lost 2 bases, V lost 3 bases, and 7 bases had no gene match. The CDR3 is 15 residues long.

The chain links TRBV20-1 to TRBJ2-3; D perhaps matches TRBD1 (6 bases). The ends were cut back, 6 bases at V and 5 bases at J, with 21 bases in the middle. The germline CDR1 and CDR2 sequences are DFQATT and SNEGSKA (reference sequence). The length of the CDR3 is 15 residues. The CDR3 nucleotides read TGCAGTGCCCCCTCCGCGGGTAGCAGGGGAGATACGCAGTATTTT. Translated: CSAPSAGSRGDTQYF.

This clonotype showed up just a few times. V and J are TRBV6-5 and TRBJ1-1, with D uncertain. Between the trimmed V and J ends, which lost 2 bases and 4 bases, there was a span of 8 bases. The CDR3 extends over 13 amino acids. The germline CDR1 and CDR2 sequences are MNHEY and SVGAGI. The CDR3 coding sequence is TGTGCCAGCAGTTACGACATGGCCACTGAAGCTTTCTTT. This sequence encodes CASSYDMATEAFF.

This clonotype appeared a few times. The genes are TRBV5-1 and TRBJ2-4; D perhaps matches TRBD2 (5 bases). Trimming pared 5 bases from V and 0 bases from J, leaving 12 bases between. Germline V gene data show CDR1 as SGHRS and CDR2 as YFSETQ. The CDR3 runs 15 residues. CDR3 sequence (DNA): TGCGCCAGCAGTTCCCCCGGGAAAGCCAAAAACATTCAGTACTTC. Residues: CASSSPGKAKNIQYF.

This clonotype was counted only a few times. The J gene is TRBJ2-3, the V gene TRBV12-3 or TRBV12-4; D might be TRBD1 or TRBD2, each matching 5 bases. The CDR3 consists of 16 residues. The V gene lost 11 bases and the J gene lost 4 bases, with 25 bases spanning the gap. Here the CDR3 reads CASGSAWQSVADTQYF. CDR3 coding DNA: TGTGCCTCAGGGAGTGCGTGGCAGTCGGTCGCAGATACGCAGTATTTT.

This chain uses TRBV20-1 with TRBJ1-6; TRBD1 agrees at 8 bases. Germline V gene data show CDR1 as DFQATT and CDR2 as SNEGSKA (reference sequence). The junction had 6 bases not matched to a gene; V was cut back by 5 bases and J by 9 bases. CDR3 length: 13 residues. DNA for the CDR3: TGCAGTGCTTTTGGGACAGGAGGTTCACCCCTCCACTTT. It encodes CSAFGTGGSPLHF.

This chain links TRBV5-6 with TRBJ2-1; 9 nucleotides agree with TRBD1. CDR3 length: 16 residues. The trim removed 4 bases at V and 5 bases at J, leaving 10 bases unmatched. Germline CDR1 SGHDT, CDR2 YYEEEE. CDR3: CASSTYRDRVNNEQFF. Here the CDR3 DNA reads TGTGCCAGCAGCACTTACAGGGACAGGGTCAACAATGAGCAGTTCTTC.

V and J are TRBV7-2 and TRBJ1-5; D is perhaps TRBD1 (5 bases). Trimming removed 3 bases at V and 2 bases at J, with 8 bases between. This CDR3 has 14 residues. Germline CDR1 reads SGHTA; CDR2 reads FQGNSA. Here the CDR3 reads CASSFDSGNQPQHF. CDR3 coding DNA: TGTGCCAGCAGCTTCGACAGCGGCAATCAGCCCCAGCATTTT.

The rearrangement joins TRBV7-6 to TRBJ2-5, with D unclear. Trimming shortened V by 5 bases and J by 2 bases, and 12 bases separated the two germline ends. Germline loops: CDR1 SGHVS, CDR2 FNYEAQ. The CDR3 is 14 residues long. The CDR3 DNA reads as TGTGCCAGCAGCCCAATCGAAAAGCAAGAGACCCAGTACTTC. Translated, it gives CASSPIEKQETQYF.

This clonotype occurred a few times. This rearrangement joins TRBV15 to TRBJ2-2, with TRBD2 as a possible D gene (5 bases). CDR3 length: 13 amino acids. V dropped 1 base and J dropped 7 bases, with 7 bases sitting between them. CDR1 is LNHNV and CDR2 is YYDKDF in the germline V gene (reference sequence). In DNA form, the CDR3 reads TGTGCCACCAGCAGAGTTGGGAGCGGGGAGCTGTTTTTT. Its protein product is CATSRVGSGELFF.

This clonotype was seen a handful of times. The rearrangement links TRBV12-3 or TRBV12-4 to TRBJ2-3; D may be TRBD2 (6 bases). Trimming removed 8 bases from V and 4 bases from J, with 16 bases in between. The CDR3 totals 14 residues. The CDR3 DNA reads TGTGCCAGCCTTCTGACTAGTAGGTCAGATACGCAGTATTTT. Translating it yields CASLLTSRSDTQYF.

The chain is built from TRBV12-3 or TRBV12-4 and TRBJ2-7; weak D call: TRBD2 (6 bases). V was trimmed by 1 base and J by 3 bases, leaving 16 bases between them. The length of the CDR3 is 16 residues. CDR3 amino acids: CASSLVGSGAFYEQYF. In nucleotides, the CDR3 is TGTGCCAGCAGTTTAGTTGGTAGCGGCGCCTTCTACGAGCAGTACTTC.

DNA of the CDR3: TGCAGTGCTAGGGACCCACTGGGGGAGCAGTACTTC. Residues: CSARDPLGEQYF. The chain employs TRBV20-1 and TRBJ2-7; no clear D gene. V was pared by 3 bases and J by 7 bases, with 13 bases between. Germline V gene lookup returns CDR1 DFQATT and CDR2 SNEGSKA (reference sequence). The CDR3 spans 12 residues.

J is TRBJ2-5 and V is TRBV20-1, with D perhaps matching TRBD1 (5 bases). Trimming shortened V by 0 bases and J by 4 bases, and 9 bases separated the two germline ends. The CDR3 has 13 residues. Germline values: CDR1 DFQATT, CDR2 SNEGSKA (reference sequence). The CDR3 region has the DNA TGCAGTGCTAGAGATCAGGGCCCAGAGACCCAGTACTTC. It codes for CSARDQGPETQYF.

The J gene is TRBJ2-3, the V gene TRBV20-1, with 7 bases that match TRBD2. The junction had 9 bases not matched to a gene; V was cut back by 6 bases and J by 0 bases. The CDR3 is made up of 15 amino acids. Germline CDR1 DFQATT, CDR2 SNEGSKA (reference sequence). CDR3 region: CSAGGWESSTDTQYF. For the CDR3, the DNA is TGCAGTGCGGGAGGGTGGGAGAGCAGCACAGATACGCAGTATTTT.

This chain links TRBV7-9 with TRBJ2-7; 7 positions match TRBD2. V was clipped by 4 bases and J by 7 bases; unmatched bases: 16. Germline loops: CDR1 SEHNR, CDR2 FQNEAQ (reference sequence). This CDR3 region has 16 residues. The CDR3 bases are TGTGCCAGCAGCTCTAACCCTGGGATAGCGGGTCATGAGCAGTACTTC. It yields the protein CASSSNPGIAGHEQYF.